Listed below are T cell receptor beta chains from one sample, sequenced in a study of blood T cells in healthy people across ages. TCRdb independently ran MiXCR on the 5' RACE reads; one entry per CDR3 protein. The repertoire holds approximately 800,000 distinct CDR3 sequences, with more than 20% as singletons. The same specimen was also included in a second study, on T cells of mothers and their children.

Material: blood. These receptors all stem from a boy between 10 and 17 years old in good health. Both conserved end residues are part of each CDR3. A D gene is named only where the DNA matches it firmly. Size tells how often a clone was seen (once, few, many) or the class of an expanded clone, and some rows leave it out.

few | TRBJ2-7 | 13 | TRBD1 | TRBV7-9 | CASTGTGDPEQYF | TGTGCCAGCACCGGGACAGGGGATCCCGAGCAGTACTTC
NA | TRBJ1-2 | 11 | NA | TRBV20-1 | CSAPGDYGYTF | TGCAGTGCCCCGGGGGACTATGGCTACACCTTC
NA | TRBJ2-1 | 16 | NA | TRBV11-2 | CASSLGGPGPYNEQFF | TGTGCCAGCAGCTTAGGGGGGCCAGGGCCCTACAATGAGCAGTTCTTC
few | TRBJ2-3 | 15 | NA | TRBV4-3 | CASSQGTGWSDTQYF | TGCGCCAGCAGCCAAGGGACGGGTTGGTCAGATACGCAGTATTTT
few | TRBJ2-1 | 15 | TRBD1 | TRBV7-6 | CAGSTTGALYNEQFF | TGTGCCGGCAGCACCACAGGGGCTCTGTACAATGAGCAGTTCTTC
NA | TRBJ2-7 | 12 | NA | TRBV28 | CASSLLGEEQYF | TGTGCCAGCAGTTTACTTGGGGAGGAGCAGTACTTC
NA | TRBJ1-5 | 13 | TRBD1 | TRBV11-2 | CASSWDRGQPQHF | TGTGCCAGCAGCTGGGACAGGGGACAGCCCCAGCATTTT
NA | TRBJ1-4 | 15 | TRBD1 | TRBV28 | CASSPLTGGKEKLFF | TGTGCCAGCAGCCCATTGACAGGGGGGAAGGAAAAACTGTTTTTT
NA | TRBJ2-7 | 16 | TRBD2 | TRBV11-1 | CASSLRTSGTFYEQYF | TGTGCCAGCAGCTTAAGGACTAGCGGGACCTTCTACGAGCAGTACTTC
NA | TRBJ2-7 | 11 | NA | TRBV29-1 | CSVVARKRQYF | TGCAGCGTTGTCGCCCGAAAGAGGCAGTACTTC
NA | TRBJ2-2 | 15 | TRBD1 | TRBV7-6 | CASSFLTGSSGELFF | TGTGCCAGCAGCTTCCTGACAGGGTCGTCCGGGGAGCTGTTTTTT
NA | TRBJ1-1 | 16 | TRBD1 | TRBV5-1 | CASSQSLGTANTEAFF | TGCGCCAGCAGCCAATCCCTCGGGACAGCGAACACTGAAGCTTTCTTT
few | TRBJ1-2 | 12 | NA | TRBV12-3/TRBV12-4 | CASRSSLWGYTF | TGTGCCAGCAGATCCTCCTTATGGGGCTACACCTTC
NA | TRBJ2-5 | 15 | TRBD2 | TRBV7-2 | CASRTSGSSGETQYF | TGTGCCAGTAGGACTAGCGGGAGTAGTGGGGAGACCCAGTACTTC
NA | TRBJ1-2 | 17 | NA | TRBV7-9 | CASSLEFPGRKKDGYTF | TGTGCCAGCAGCTTAGAGTTTCCGGGACGGAAAAAGGATGGCTACACCTTC
few | TRBJ1-2 | 13 | TRBD1 | TRBV6-1 | CASIRDRNYGYTF | TGTGCCAGCATTCGGGACAGAAACTATGGCTACACCTTC
few | TRBJ1-3 | 15 | NA | TRBV25-1 | CASSDRGFVENTIYF | TGTGCCAGCAGTGATCGGGGGTTTGTTGAAAACACCATATATTTT
NA | TRBJ1-1 | 16 | NA | TRBV6-2/TRBV6-3 | CASSYSIALMNTEAFF | TGTGCCAGCAGTTACTCGATAGCGCTGATGAACACTGAAGCTTTCTTT
few | TRBJ2-2 | 14 | TRBD2 | TRBV19 | CASKTSGSTGELFF | TGTGCCAGTAAAACTAGCGGGAGTACCGGGGAGCTGTTTTTT
NA | TRBJ2-1 | 17 | TRBD2 | TRBV7-2 | CASSLIVAGGLGDEQFF | TGTGCCAGCAGCTTAATAGTAGCGGGCGGACTAGGGGATGAGCAGTTCTTC
NA | TRBJ2-2 | 14 | TRBD1 | TRBV10-3 | CAIGGTGNTGELFF | TGTGCCATCGGGGGGACAGGGAACACCGGGGAGCTGTTTTTT
NA | TRBJ1-2 | 17 | TRBD1 | TRBV28 | CASSLSGQGPRSYGYTF | TGTGCCAGCAGTTTGTCGGGACAGGGTCCAAGAAGCTATGGCTACACCTTC
NA | TRBJ2-1 | 15 | TRBD1 | TRBV5-1 | CASSMRDRVYNEQFF | TGCGCCAGCAGCATGCGGGACAGGGTTTACAATGAGCAGTTCTTC
few | TRBJ2-5 | 15 | TRBD2 | TRBV11-2 | CASSLWERETGTQYF | TGTGCCAGCAGCTTATGGGAGCGGGAGACTGGGACCCAGTACTTC
few | TRBJ2-5 | 13 | NA | TRBV2 | CASSDGYQETQYF | TGTGCCAGCAGTGACGGGTACCAAGAGACCCAGTACTTC
NA | TRBJ1-3 | 16 | NA | TRBV14 | CASSQVQESSGNTIYF | TGTGCCAGCAGCCAAGTACAGGAGAGCTCTGGAAACACCATATATTTT
few | TRBJ2-4 | 15 | NA | TRBV3-1 | CASSPHHIGSNIQYF | TGTGCCAGCAGCCCCCATCATATAGGTTCCAACATTCAGTACTTC
few | TRBJ2-2 | 13 | NA | TRBV20-1 | CSARMKNTGELFF | TGCAGTGCTAGAATGAAGAACACCGGGGAGCTGTTTTTT
NA | TRBJ2-1 | 13 | NA | TRBV5-6 | CASSLASSYEQFF | TGTGCCAGCAGCTTGGCCTCTAGCTATGAGCAGTTCTTC
NA | TRBJ2-1 | 16 | TRBD2 | TRBV9 | CASSGGTSARYNEQFF | TGTGCCAGCAGCGGCGGGACTAGCGCGCGATACAATGAGCAGTTCTTC
few | TRBJ1-4 | 21 | TRBD1 | TRBV11-2 | CASSPAGGTGGRVWPAEKLFF | TGTGCCAGCAGCCCAGCAGGAGGGACAGGGGGCAGGGTTTGGCCGGCGGAAAAACTGTTTTTT
NA | TRBJ1-5 | 17 | NA | TRBV27 | CASSFVGKDLRNQPQHF | TGTGCCAGCAGTTTCGTGGGGAAAGATTTGCGCAATCAGCCCCAGCATTTT
NA | TRBJ2-5 | 15 | TRBD1 | TRBV10-3 | CAISAGQALQETQYF | TGTGCCATCAGTGCGGGACAGGCACTCCAAGAGACCCAGTACTTC
few | TRBJ2-7 | 15 | TRBD2 | TRBV6-5 | CASRDLAGAGYEQYF | TGTGCCAGCAGAGACCTAGCGGGAGCTGGCTACGAGCAGTACTTC
NA | TRBJ2-7 | 13 | TRBD2 | TRBV16 | CASSQSLGGEQYF | TGTGCCAGCAGCCAATCGCTGGGGGGGGAGCAGTACTTC
few | TRBJ2-2 | 17 | NA | TRBV6-1 | CASSEASGAVLAGELFF | TGTGCCAGCAGTGAAGCGTCAGGGGCGGTCTTGGCCGGGGAGCTGTTTTTT
few | TRBJ2-1 | 17 | TRBD2 | TRBV7-2 | CASSSPRVAGSYNEQFF | TGTGCCAGCAGCTCCCCCAGGGTAGCGGGCTCCTACAATGAGCAGTTCTTC
few | TRBJ2-1 | 15 | NA | TRBV7-2 | CASSGGGGDYNEQFF | TGTGCCAGCAGCGGAGGGGGGGGAGACTACAATGAGCAGTTCTTC
NA | TRBJ2-7 | 15 | NA | TRBV4-3 | CASSQDSGGYYEQYF | TGCGCCAGCAGCCAAGATAGCGGAGGGTACTACGAGCAGTACTTC
NA | TRBJ2-3 | 16 | NA | TRBV7-9 | CASSLVMELSTDTQYF | TGTGCCAGCAGCTTAGTCATGGAACTTTCCACAGATACGCAGTATTTT
few | TRBJ2-3 | 15 | TRBD1 | TRBV7-2 | CASSLRDRVLDTQYF | TGTGCCAGCAGCTTAAGGGACAGGGTTTTAGATACGCAGTATTTT
few | TRBJ2-5 | 14 | NA | TRBV3-1 | CASSQRTGQETQYF | TGTGCCAGCAGCCAACGTACGGGTCAAGAGACCCAGTACTTC
few | TRBJ2-7 | 14 | NA | TRBV27 | CASSPSLQAYEQYF | TGTGCCAGCAGTCCCAGCCTGCAGGCCTACGAGCAGTACTTC
NA | TRBJ2-7 | 14 | NA | TRBV6-6 | CASTRGDPSYEQYF | TGTGCCAGCACCAGAGGGGATCCTTCCTACGAGCAGTACTTC
NA | TRBJ2-7 | 16 | NA | TRBV2 | CASSEEGPTTLDEQYF | TGTGCCAGCAGTGAAGAGGGGCCAACCACCCTGGACGAGCAGTACTTC
NA | TRBJ2-7 | 16 | NA | TRBV21-1 | CASSKPSGSLMGEQYF | TGTGCCAGCAGCAAACCTAGCGGGAGCTTAATGGGCGAGCAGTACTTC
NA | TRBJ1-3 | 16 | NA | TRBV18 | CASSSLQLEHRNTIYF | TGTGCCAGCTCATCACTTCAGCTGGAGCATCGGAACACCATATATTTT
NA | TRBJ1-2 | 17 | NA | TRBV9 | CASSGDRAKGWEYGYTF | TGTGCCAGCAGCGGGGACCGGGCCAAAGGATGGGAATATGGCTACACCTTC
few | TRBJ2-7 | 15 | TRBD1 | TRBV20-1 | CSARDSAGGRYEQYF | TGCAGTGCTAGAGATTCTGCAGGGGGCCGCTACGAGCAGTACTTC